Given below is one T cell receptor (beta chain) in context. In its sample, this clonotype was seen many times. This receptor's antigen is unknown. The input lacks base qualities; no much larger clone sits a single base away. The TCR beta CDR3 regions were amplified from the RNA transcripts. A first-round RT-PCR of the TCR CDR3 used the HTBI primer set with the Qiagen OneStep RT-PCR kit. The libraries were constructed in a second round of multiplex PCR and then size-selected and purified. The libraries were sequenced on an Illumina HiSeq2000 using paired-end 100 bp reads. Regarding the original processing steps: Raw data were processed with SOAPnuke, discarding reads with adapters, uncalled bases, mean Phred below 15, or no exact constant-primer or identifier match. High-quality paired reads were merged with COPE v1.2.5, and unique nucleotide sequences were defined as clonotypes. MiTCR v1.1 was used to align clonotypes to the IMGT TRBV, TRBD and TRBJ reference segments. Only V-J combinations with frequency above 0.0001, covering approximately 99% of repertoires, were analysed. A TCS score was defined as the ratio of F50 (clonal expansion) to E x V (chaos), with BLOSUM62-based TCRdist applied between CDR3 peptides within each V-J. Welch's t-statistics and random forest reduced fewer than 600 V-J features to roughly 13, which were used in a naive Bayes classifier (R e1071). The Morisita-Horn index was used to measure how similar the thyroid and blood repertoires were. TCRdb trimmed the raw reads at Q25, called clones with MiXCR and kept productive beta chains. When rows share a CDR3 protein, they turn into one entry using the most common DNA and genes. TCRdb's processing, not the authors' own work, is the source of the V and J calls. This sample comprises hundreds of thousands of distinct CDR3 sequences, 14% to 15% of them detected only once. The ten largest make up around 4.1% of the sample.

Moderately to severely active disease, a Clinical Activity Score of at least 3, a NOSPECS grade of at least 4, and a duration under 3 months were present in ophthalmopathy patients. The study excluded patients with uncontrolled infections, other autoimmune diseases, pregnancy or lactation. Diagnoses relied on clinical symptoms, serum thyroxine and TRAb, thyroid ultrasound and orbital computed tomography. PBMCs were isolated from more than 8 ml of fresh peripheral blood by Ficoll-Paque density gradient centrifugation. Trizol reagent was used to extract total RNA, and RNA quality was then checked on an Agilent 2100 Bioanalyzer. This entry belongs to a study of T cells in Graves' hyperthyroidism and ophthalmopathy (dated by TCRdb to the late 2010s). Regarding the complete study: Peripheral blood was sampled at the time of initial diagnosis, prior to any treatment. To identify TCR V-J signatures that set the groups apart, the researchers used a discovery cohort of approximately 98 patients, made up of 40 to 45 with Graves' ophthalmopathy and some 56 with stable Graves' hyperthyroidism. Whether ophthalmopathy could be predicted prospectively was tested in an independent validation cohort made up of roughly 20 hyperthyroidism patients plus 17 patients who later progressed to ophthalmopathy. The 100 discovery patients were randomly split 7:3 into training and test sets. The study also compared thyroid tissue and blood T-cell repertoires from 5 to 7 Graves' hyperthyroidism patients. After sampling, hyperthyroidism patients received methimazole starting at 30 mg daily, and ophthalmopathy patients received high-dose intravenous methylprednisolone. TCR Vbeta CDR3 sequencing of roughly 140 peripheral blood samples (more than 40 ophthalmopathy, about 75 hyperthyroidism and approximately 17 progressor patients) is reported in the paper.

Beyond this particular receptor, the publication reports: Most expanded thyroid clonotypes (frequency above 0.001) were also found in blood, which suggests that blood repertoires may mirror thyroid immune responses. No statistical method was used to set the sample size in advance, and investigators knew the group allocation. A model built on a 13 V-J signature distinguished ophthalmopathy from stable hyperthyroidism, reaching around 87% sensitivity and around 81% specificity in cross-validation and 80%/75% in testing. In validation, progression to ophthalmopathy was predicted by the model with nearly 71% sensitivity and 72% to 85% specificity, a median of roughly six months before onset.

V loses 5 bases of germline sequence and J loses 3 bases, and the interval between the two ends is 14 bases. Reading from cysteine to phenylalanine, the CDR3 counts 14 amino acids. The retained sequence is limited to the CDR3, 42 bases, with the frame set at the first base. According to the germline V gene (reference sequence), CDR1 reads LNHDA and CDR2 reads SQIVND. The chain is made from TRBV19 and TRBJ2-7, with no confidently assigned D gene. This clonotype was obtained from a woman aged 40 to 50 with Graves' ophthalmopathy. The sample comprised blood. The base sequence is TGTGCCAGTAGTGTGACAAAAAGTAACTACGAGCAGTACTTC. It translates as CASSVTKSNYEQYF.